A selection of T cell receptor beta chains follows, all from one sample in a study of T cells in localized non-small cell lung cancer. Some clones are missing from TCRdb's copy, which holds only in-frame ones; the method was immunoSEQ multiplex PCR. The sample has about 8,200 clones; roughly three fifths are singletons. This specimen was lymph node tissue, taken before any cancer treatment. The receptors were sampled from a male donor aged 60 or older with stage I squamous cell lung carcinoma. Both conserved end residues are part of each CDR3. D genes are given only for firm matches. Clone size is shown for a subset of rows, as once, few, many or a class of expanded clone.

V: TRBV30; size: -; D: -; J: TRBJ2-6; DNA: TGTGCCTGGAATGGGGACCAGGGGAAGAACTCTGGGGCCAACGTCCTGACTTTC; CDR3: CAWNGDQGKNSGANVLTF
V: TRBV19; size: -; D: TRBD1; J: TRBJ2-6; DNA: TGTGCCAGTACGAGGGGGCGTTTTACTGGGGCCAACGTCCTGACTTTC; CDR3: CASTRGRFTGANVLTF
V: TRBV28; size: -; D: TRBD1; J: TRBJ1-2; DNA: TGTGCCAGCGGGGAGGTGGGACAGAACTATGGCTACACCTTC; CDR3: CASGEVGQNYGYTF
V: TRBV19; size: -; D: TRBD2; J: TRBJ2-2; DNA: TGTGCCAGTAGGCAAGCGGGAGCTAGGACCGGGGAGCTGTTTTTT; CDR3: CASRQAGARTGELFF
V: TRBV11-3; size: -; D: TRBD1; J: TRBJ1-2; DNA: TGTGCCAGCAGCTTAGGGGAGGGGGCCCACTATGGCTACACCTTC; CDR3: CASSLGEGAHYGYTF
V: TRBV1; size: few; D: -; J: TRBJ2-1; DNA: TGCGCCAGCAGCCCACAGGGAAGCTCCTACAATGAGCAGTTCTTC; CDR3: CASSPQGSSYNEQFF
V: TRBV12-5; size: -; D: TRBD1; J: TRBJ1-2; DNA: TGTGCCAGCGGCTTCGGGACAGGGAGAAATGGCTACACCTTC; CDR3: CASGFGTGRNGYTF
V: TRBV19; size: once; D: -; J: TRBJ1-4; DNA: TGTGCCAGTAGTAGAGTGCTCGCTAATGAAAAACTGTTTTTT; CDR3: CASSRVLANEKLFF
V: TRBV19; size: once; D: -; J: TRBJ1-5; DNA: TGTGCCAGCCGCAGATATTCAACTAGCAATCAGCCCCAGCATTTT; CDR3: CASRRYSTSNQPQHF
V: TRBV30; size: -; D: -; J: TRBJ1-3; DNA: TGTGCCTGGAGTGTTGGCAGCCCTGGAAACACCATATATTTT; CDR3: CAWSVGSPGNTIYF
V: TRBV5-1; size: -; D: TRBD2; J: TRBJ2-7; DNA: TGCGCCAGCAGCCCAGGACTAGCGGTCTACGAGCAGTACTTC; CDR3: CASSPGLAVYEQYF
V: TRBV9; size: medium-sized; D: -; J: TRBJ1-3; DNA: TGTGCCAGCAGCGTAGAGGGGGAGAACACCATATATTTT; CDR3: CASSVEGENTIYF
V: TRBV30; size: -; D: TRBD2; J: TRBJ2-7; DNA: TGTGCCTGGAGTGGGGGACTAGCTCCCTACGAGCAGTACTTC; CDR3: CAWSGGLAPYEQYF
V: TRBV30; size: once; D: TRBD2; J: TRBJ2-2; DNA: TGTGCCTGGAGCGGATCACTAGCGGGAGGGGTCGGGGAGCTGTTTTTT; CDR3: CAWSGSLAGGVGELFF
V: TRBV28; size: -; D: -; J: TRBJ2-1; DNA: TGTGCCAGCAGTCGGGGCAGGGCGACCTACAATGAGCAGTTCTTC; CDR3: CASSRGRATYNEQFF
V: TRBV12-5; size: -; D: TRBD1; J: TRBJ2-7; DNA: TGTGCTAGTGGTTTCGTCCGGGACAGGGGCTACGAGCAGTACTTC; CDR3: CASGFVRDRGYEQYF
V: TRBV9; size: few; D: TRBD2; J: TRBJ2-1; DNA: TGTGCCAGCAGTCGACTAGCGGGTTCCTACAATGAGCAGTTCTTC; CDR3: CASSRLAGSYNEQFF
V: TRBV30; size: -; D: TRBD1; J: TRBJ2-7; DNA: TGTGCCTGGAACAATCCGGGACAGGGAATGAGCTACGAGCAGTACTTC; CDR3: CAWNNPGQGMSYEQYF
V: TRBV25-1; size: -; D: -; J: TRBJ1-3; DNA: TGTGCCAGCAGTAGCTTAGCTAGCTCTGGAAACACCATATATTTT; CDR3: CASSSLASSGNTIYF
V: TRBV10-3; size: once; D: TRBD2; J: TRBJ2-2; DNA: TGTGCCAGTGCACCTGGACTAGCGGGAGGAGGGGAGCTGTTTTTT; CDR3: CASAPGLAGGGELFF
V: TRBV9; size: -; D: -; J: TRBJ2-1; DNA: TGTGCCAGCACTACCCGGAGGAATGAGCAGTTCTTC; CDR3: CASTTRRNEQFF
V: TRBV28; size: -; D: -; J: TRBJ2-3; DNA: TGTGCCAGCAGTTTACCAACAGAACTCACAGATACGCAGTATTTT; CDR3: CASSLPTELTDTQYF